A selection of T cell receptor beta chains follows, all from one sample in a study of blood T cell repertoires in COVID-19. The repertoire was sequenced with immunoSEQ multiplex PCR; TCRdb's copy has only in-frame clones and lacks some. The sample lists approximately 330,000 clones, roughly 86% occurring once. Input material: peripheral blood. The receptors derive from a man aged 25 to 45 with COVID-19, enrolled during active disease. The CDR3 runs from the conserved cysteine through the conserved F or W. Each record gives: clone size, D gene, V gene, J gene, CDR3 DNA, CDR3 protein. A D gene is named only where the DNA matches it firmly. Some rows have no size entry. The others give once, few or many, or a class for an expanded clone.

size: -; D: TRBD1; V: TRBV9; J: TRBJ1-2; DNA: TGTGCCAGCAGCGCCCGGGACAGGGATTATAATGGCTACACCTTC; CDR3: CASSARDRDYNGYTF
size: -; D: TRBD2; V: TRBV19; J: TRBJ2-6; DNA: TGTGCCAGTAGTATCCTAGCGGGATCTGGGGCCAACGTCCTGACTTTC; CDR3: CASSILAGSGANVLTF
size: -; D: -; V: TRBV6-5; J: TRBJ2-7; DNA: TGTGCCAGCACAGGTGAGGTTCGGGAAGAGCAGTACTTC; CDR3: CASTGEVREEQYF
size: -; D: -; V: TRBV10-3; J: TRBJ2-1; DNA: TGTGCCATCAGTGAGTCAAAGCGGACCTACAATGAGCAGTTCTTC; CDR3: CAISESKRTYNEQFF
size: -; D: -; V: TRBV21-1; J: TRBJ2-5; DNA: TGTGCCAGCAGGTCAAGGGTCTGGCTAGCGGGGAAAGAGACCCAGTACTTC; CDR3: CASRSRVWLAGKETQYF
size: -; D: -; V: TRBV18; J: TRBJ2-2; DNA: TGTGCCAGCTCACCCTTTGAGGCCGGCCTTACTAACACCGGGGAGCTGTTTTTT; CDR3: CASSPFEAGLTNTGELFF
size: once; D: TRBD2; V: TRBV24-1; J: TRBJ2-1; DNA: TGTGCCACCAGTGATTTGCCGGCGGGAGGGCCTGATAATGAGCAGTTCTTC; CDR3: CATSDLPAGGPDNEQFF
size: -; D: -; V: TRBV18; J: TRBJ2-7; DNA: TGTGCCAGCTCACCACCGGGCATCTACGAGCAGTACTTC; CDR3: CASSPPGIYEQYF
size: -; D: TRBD2; V: TRBV28; J: TRBJ2-7; DNA: TGTGCCAGCAAACCCGGGACTACCCATTACGAGCAGTACTTC; CDR3: CASKPGTTHYEQYF
size: -; D: TRBD2; V: TRBV9; J: TRBJ2-7; DNA: TGTGCCAGCAGCGGGACTAGCGGGTACGAGCAGTACTTC; CDR3: CASSGTSGYEQYF
size: few; D: -; V: TRBV6-5; J: TRBJ1-6; DNA: TGTGCCAGCAGTTACGGGGGCGCGGATTCACCCCTCCACTTT; CDR3: CASSYGGADSPLHF
size: -; D: -; V: TRBV3-1/TRBV3-2; J: TRBJ1-1; DNA: TGTGTCGTAAAACGGGGGGCGGGCACTGAAGCTTTCTTT; CDR3: CVVKRGAGTEAFF
size: few; D: -; V: TRBV7-9; J: TRBJ1-5; DNA: TGTGCCAGCAGCTTAGGACAGTACAATCAGCCCCAGCATTTT; CDR3: CASSLGQYNQPQHF
size: -; D: -; V: TRBV3-1/TRBV3-2; J: TRBJ1-1; DNA: TGTGCCAGCACCTCTCTCTCTGAAGCTTTCTTT; CDR3: CASTSLSEAFF
size: -; D: -; V: TRBV6-5; J: TRBJ1-2; DNA: TGTGCCAGCTCCCTCAGGACGGGAACCTATGGCTACACCTTC; CDR3: CASSLRTGTYGYTF
size: few; D: -; V: TRBV11-2; J: TRBJ1-3; DNA: TGTGCCAGCAGCTTAGGGAGACTTCAGGGAAACACCATATATTTT; CDR3: CASSLGRLQGNTIYF
size: -; D: TRBD1; V: TRBV18; J: TRBJ2-5; DNA: TGTGCCAGCTCACCCTCCAGGGGGCGGGAGACCCAGTACTTC; CDR3: CASSPSRGRETQYF
size: -; D: -; V: TRBV7-2; J: TRBJ1-5; DNA: TGTGCCAGCAGCCTACAGGTTAGCAATCAGCCCCAGCATTTT; CDR3: CASSLQVSNQPQHF
size: -; D: -; V: TRBV6-5; J: TRBJ1-5; DNA: TGTGCCAGCCGTTCGGGGGGTCGCAATCAGCCCCAGCATTTT; CDR3: CASRSGGRNQPQHF
size: -; D: TRBD1; V: TRBV2; J: TRBJ1-5; DNA: TGTGCCAGCAGCGCGGGACAGGGGAATCAGCCCCAGCATTTT; CDR3: CASSAGQGNQPQHF
size: -; D: -; V: TRBV7-2; J: TRBJ1-6; DNA: TGTGCCAGCAGCTTTACGCCCCAGGGGTGGTCACCCCTCCACTTT; CDR3: CASSFTPQGWSPLHF
size: -; D: TRBD2; V: TRBV6-2/TRBV6-3; J: TRBJ2-1; DNA: TGTGCCAGCAGTGTCGCCGGGACTAGCGCGTACAATGAGCAGTTCTTC; CDR3: CASSVAGTSAYNEQFF
size: -; D: -; V: TRBV21-1; J: TRBJ2-3; DNA: TGTGCCAGCAGCTCGACGGCCCGGGACAGGGTCACAGATACGCAGTATTTT; CDR3: CASSSTARDRVTDTQYF
size: -; D: TRBD1; V: TRBV28; J: TRBJ2-7; DNA: TGTGCCAGCAGTCGGACAGGGATTGTATCCTACGAGCAGTACTTC; CDR3: CASSRTGIVSYEQYF